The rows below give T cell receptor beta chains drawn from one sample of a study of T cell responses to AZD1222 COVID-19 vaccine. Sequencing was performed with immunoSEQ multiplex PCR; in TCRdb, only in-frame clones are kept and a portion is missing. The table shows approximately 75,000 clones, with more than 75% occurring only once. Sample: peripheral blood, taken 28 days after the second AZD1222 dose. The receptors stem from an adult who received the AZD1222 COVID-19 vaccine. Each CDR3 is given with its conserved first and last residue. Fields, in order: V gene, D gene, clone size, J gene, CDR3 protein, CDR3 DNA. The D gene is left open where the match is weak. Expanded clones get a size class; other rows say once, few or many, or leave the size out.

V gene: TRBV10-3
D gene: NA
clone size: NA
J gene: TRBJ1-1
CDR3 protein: CAILGKDTEAFF
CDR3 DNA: TGTGCCATCTTGGGGAAAGACACTGAAGCTTTCTTT

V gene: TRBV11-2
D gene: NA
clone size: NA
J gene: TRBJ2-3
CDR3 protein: CASSLVSGPRDF
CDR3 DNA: TGTGCCAGCAGCTTAGTGAGCGGGCCCAGGGATTTT

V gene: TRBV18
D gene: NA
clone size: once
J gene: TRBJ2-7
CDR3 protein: CASSPETDYEQYF
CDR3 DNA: TGTGCCAGCTCACCTGAGACGGACTACGAGCAGTACTTC

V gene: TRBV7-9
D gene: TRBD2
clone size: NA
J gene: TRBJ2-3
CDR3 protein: CASSLANLAGVPDTQYF
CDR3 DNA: TGTGCCAGCAGCTTAGCGAACCTAGCGGGGGTCCCTGATACGCAGTATTTT

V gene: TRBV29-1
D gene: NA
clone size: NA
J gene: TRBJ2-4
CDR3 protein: CSVVRGGASAKNIQYF
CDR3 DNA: TGCAGCGTTGTCCGCGGGGGCGCGTCGGCCAAAAACATTCAGTACTTC

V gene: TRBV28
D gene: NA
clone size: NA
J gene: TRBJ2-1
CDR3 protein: CASNSGALGSSNEQFF
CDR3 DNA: TGTGCCAGCAATTCGGGGGCTCTCGGTTCCTCCAATGAGCAGTTCTTC

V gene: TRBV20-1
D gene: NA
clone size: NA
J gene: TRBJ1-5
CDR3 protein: CSATNPTQHF
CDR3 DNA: TGCAGTGCTACCAACCCTACACAGCATTTT

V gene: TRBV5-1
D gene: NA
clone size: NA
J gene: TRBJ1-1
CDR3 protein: CASSQAQGGNTEAFF
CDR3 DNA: TGCGCCAGCAGCCAGGCCCAGGGAGGTAACACTGAAGCTTTCTTT

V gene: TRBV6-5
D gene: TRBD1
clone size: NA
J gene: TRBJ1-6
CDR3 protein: CASRPGQGDSPLHF
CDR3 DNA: TGTGCCAGCAGACCGGGACAGGGAGATTCACCCCTCCACTTT

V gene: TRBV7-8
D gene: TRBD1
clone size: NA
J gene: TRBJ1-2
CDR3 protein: CASSLHGGGGDYGYTF
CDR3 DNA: TGTGCCAGCAGCCTTCACGGTGGAGGGGGCGACTATGGCTACACCTTC

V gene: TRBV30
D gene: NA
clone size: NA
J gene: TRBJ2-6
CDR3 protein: CAWAVGSGANVLTF
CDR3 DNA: TGTGCCTGGGCGGTCGGGTCAGGGGCCAACGTCCTGACTTTC

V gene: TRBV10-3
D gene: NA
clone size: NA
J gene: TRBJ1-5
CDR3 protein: CAISEGSTFSNQPQHF
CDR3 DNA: TGTGCCATCAGTGAGGGTAGCACCTTTAGCAATCAGCCCCAGCATTTT

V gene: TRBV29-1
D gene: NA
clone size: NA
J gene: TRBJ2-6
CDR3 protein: CSVGTDSGANVLTF
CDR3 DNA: TGCAGCGTTGGGACGGACTCTGGGGCCAACGTCCTGACTTTC

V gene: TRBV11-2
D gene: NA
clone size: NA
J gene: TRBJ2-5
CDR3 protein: CASSFPATQETQYF
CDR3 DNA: TGTGCCAGCAGCTTCCCGGCGACCCAAGAGACCCAGTACTTC

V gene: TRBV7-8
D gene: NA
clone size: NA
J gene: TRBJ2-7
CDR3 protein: CASSLASHRSFRYEQYF
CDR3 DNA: TGTGCCAGCAGCTTAGCTAGCCACCGGTCGTTTCGCTACGAGCAGTACTTC

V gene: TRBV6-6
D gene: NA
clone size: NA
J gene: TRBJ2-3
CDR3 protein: CASSYSKASTDTQYF
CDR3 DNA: TGTGCCAGCAGTTACAGCAAAGCTAGCACAGATACGCAGTATTTT

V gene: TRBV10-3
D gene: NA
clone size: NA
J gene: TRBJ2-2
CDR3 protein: CAISELDETVSGELFF
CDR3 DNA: TGTGCCATCAGTGAGCTGGATGAGACGGTATCCGGGGAGCTGTTTTTT

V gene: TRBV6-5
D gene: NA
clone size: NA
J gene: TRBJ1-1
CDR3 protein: CASRTLGGGSEAFF
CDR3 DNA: TGTGCCAGCAGAACACTGGGGGGTGGCTCTGAAGCTTTCTTT

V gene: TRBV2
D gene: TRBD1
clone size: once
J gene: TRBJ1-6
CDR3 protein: CASMGTGKFAGSNSPLHF
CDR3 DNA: TGTGCCAGCATGGGGACAGGGAAGTTCGCCGGTTCTAATTCACCCCTCCACTTT

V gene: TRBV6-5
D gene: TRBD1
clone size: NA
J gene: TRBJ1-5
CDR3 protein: CASSTGTGGLAQHF
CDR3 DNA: TGTGCCAGCAGCACCGGGACAGGGGGCTTGGCCCAGCATTTT

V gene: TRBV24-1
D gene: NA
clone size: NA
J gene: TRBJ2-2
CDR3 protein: CATSDSGTNTGELFF
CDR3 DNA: TGTGCCACCAGTGATTCAGGGACTAACACCGGGGAGCTGTTTTTT

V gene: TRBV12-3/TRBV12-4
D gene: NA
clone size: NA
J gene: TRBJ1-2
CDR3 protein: CASSSSDTGYTF
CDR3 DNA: TGTGCCAGCAGTTCTAGTGATACTGGCTACACCTTC

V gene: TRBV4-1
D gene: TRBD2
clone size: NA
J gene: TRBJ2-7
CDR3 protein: CASSQSLPPGQGRDEQYF
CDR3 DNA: TGCGCCAGCAGCCAATCCCTCCCACCAGGGCAAGGGAGGGACGAGCAGTACTTC

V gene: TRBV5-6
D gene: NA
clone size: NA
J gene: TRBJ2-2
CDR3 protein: CASSLMDPGELFF
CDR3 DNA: TGTGCCAGCAGCTTGATGGATCCCGGGGAGCTGTTTTTT

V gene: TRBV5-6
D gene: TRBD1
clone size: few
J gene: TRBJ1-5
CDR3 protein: CASSLAGTGTLNQPQHF
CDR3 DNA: TGTGCCAGCAGCTTGGCTGGGACAGGGACGTTAAATCAGCCCCAGCATTTT

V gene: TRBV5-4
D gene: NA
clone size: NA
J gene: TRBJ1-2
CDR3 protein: CASSLRQVLSGYTF
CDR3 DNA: TGTGCCAGCAGCTTGAGACAGGTCCTTAGTGGCTACACCTTC

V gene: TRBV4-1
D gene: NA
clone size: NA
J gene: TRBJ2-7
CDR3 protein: CASSLFFSMPPYEQYF
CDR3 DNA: TGCGCCAGCAGCCTATTCTTTTCCATGCCCCCCTACGAGCAGTACTTC

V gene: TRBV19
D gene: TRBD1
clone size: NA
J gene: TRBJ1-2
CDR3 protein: CASSTDRGNGYTF
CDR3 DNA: TGTGCCAGTAGTACGGACAGGGGTAATGGCTACACCTTC

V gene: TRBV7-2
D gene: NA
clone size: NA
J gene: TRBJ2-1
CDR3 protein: CASSDTYEQFF
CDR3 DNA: TGTGCCAGCAGCGATACATATGAGCAGTTCTTC